This T cell receptor (beta chain) was identified during a study of CD8+CD57+ T cells in acquired aplastic anemia. On the study more broadly: Sorted CD4+ and CD8+ cells gave a mean 3.2 ug DNA, range roughly 0.18 to 30 ug. Read counts for CD4+ cells (from healthy donors) averaged roughly 11 million.

Genomic DNA, serving as template, underwent TCR beta VDJ and CDR3 profiling. TCRdb re-derived calls from the reads in MiXCR, one entry per CDR3 protein. The table lists fewer than 250,000 distinct CDR3 sequences, approximately 49% of them singletons, with 15% to 20% in the top ten. Points from the study as a whole: The study found no significant CD8+ Simpson's diversity difference between patients and controls. Comparison of patients with controls identified roughly 27 shared CD8+ CDR3 sequences.

As regards this clonotype: As yet, its antigen is unknown.

The V end lost 4 bases, the J end lost 5 bases, and 12 bases lay between the germline ends. CDR1 and CDR2 (germline): SGHVS, FNYEAQ. This CDR3 has 14 residues. The source of this sequence is a human donor in good health, serving as a control. Sample: sorted CD4+, CD8+, or CD8+CD57+ T cells (not recorded which) from PBMCs. The chain combines TRBV7-6 with TRBJ1-5; no clear D gene. CDR3 region: CASSYEPNYQPQHF. As DNA, the CDR3 is TGTGCCAGCAGCTACGAACCTAATTATCAGCCCCAGCATTTT. The complete variable domain, with remaining parts taken from reference TRBV7-6 and TRBJ1-5, reads GAGVSQSPRYKVTKRGQDVALRCDPISGHVSLYWYRQALGQGPEFLTYFNYEAQQDKSGLPNDRFSAERPEGSISTLTIQRTEQRDSAMYRCASSYEPNYQPQHFGDGTRLSIL.